This entry concerns a single TCR beta chain. Its antigen is unknown. The data belong to a study of T cells after yellow fever vaccination. Notes on the study in general: The presence of abundant clonotypes contaminating from the bulk population was possible in FACS-sorted repertoires. Overall, a small share of clonotypes was seen in both CD4 and CD8 compartments. Primary-vaccination clones mostly resurfaced post-booster (about 96% CD4, approximately 90% CD8).

The 5'RACE template-switching step produced TCR cDNA and added a universal primer site and UMIs. TCRdb re-analysed the 5' RACE reads in MiXCR, keeping a single row per CDR3 protein. The sample consists of some 220,000 distinct CDR3 sequences, approximately 3.3% of them appearing once. The CDR3 runs to 12 residues. Germline V gene lookup returns CDR1 KGHDR and CDR2 SFDVKD. The V end was cut by 7 bases, the J end by 1 base, with 6 bases between. Sample: CD4+ T cells sorted from PBMCs, taken 10 days after the yellow fever booster vaccination. The chain has TRBV24-1 and TRBJ2-5, with D possibly being TRBD1 (6 bases). This sequence was found in a man younger than 35 who received the YFV17D yellow fever vaccine. As DNA, the CDR3 is TGTGCCACCAGGGACAGCCAAGAGACCCAGTACTTC. It is translated as CATRDSQETQYF.